Shown below are 31 T cell receptor beta chains from a single sample sequenced in a study of identical twins. Using its own MiXCR run on the 5' RACE reads, TCRdb lists one record per CDR3 protein. The sample comprises fewer than 900,000 distinct CDR3 sequences, about 20% of which are singletons, and roughly 4.3% rests with the top ten. A further study also used this sample, focusing on T cells expressing NK-cell markers.

Sequenced material: PBMCs. These receptors were taken from a young woman in good health.

This clonotype was observed at least ten times. CDR3 sequence reads: CASSPPRNTEAFF. The CDR3 DNA follows: TGTGCCAGCAGCCCCCCCCGGAACACTGAAGCTTTCTTT. This chain connects TRBV9 to TRBJ1-1; D not certain. Germline lookup yields CDR1 SGDLS and CDR2 YYNGEE. The CDR3 has 13 residues. Trimming cost V 4 bases and J 1 base, with 8 bases left between them. Using reference TRBV9 and TRBJ1-1 for the parts outside the CDR3, the full variable domain is DSGVTQTPKHLITATGQRVTLRCSPRSGDLSVYWYQQSLDQGLQFLIQYYNGEERAKGNILERFSAQQFPDLHSELNLSSLELGDSALYFCASSPPRNTEAFFGQGTRLTVV.

The V gene is TRBV7-2, the J gene TRBJ1-5; D is ambiguous. This CDR3 spans 15 amino acids. With 4 bases removed from V and 2 bases from J, the gap between germline ends came to 12 bases. Germline lookup yields CDR1 SGHTA and CDR2 FQGNSA. The CDR3 reads CASSSLHGGNQPQHF. The DNA for the CDR3 is TGTGCCAGCAGCTCCCTTCACGGTGGCAATCAGCCCCAGCATTTT.

This clonotype has ten or more counts. The V call is TRBV10-3, the J call TRBJ2-1; possible D gene TRBD2, 6 bases. From germline, CDR1 is ENHRY and CDR2 SYGVKD. The CDR3 has 16 residues. V was shortened by 6 bases and J by 5 bases, with 20 bases between the two germline ends. CDR3: CAIREGRQGVHNEQFF. CDR3 DNA: TGTGCCATCAGGGAGGGTCGTCAGGGCGTCCACAATGAGCAGTTCTTC.

This clonotype has a handful of counts. The CDR3 spells CASSAGGIHEKLFF. The CDR3 DNA reads as TGTGCCAGCAGCGCAGGGGGAATTCATGAAAAACTGTTTTTT. The chain employs TRBV7-9 and TRBJ1-4; 7 bases match TRBD1. The trim removed 5 bases at V and 6 bases at J, leaving 6 bases unmatched. Germline loops: CDR1 SEHNR, CDR2 FQNEAQ (reference sequence). There are 14 residues in the CDR3.

The rearrangement joins TRBV6-2 or TRBV6-3 to TRBJ1-4; D gene unclear. CDR3 length equals 11 residues. Per germline, CDR1 MNHEY and CDR2 SVGEGT. The V end lost 10 bases, the J end lost 5 bases, and 8 bases lay between the germline ends. For the CDR3, the DNA is TGTGCCACCGGGGAGAATGAAAAACTGTTTTTT. Its translation is CATGENEKLFF.

This clonotype has only a few counts. The chain has TRBV7-6 and TRBJ2-3, with D maybe TRBD2 (6 bases). Trimming pared 2 bases from V and 1 base from J, leaving 10 bases between. The CDR3 contains 15 residues. In germline, CDR1 is SGHVS, CDR2 FNYEAQ. The CDR3 reads CASSLRSSGTDTQYF. The DNA of the CDR3 is TGTGCCAGCAGCTTAAGGTCTAGCGGCACAGATACGCAGTATTTT.

This clonotype was counted a few times. CDR3 nucleotide sequence: TGTGCCAGCAGTTTGTCAGGGGCGAGGGCTGAAGCTTTCTTT. The encoded protein is CASSLSGARAEAFF. The chain links TRBV12-3 or TRBV12-4 to TRBJ1-1, with D perhaps matching TRBD1 (6 bases). The CDR3 covers 14 residues. Trimming shortened V by 3 bases and J by 6 bases, and 14 bases separated the two germline ends.

V is TRBV9 and J is TRBJ2-7; the match to TRBD1 covers 8 bases. The V gene end was trimmed by 0 bases and the J gene end by 4 bases; junction bases not matched to a gene: 3. The CDR3 covers 14 residues. Per the germline V gene, CDR1 is SGDLS and CDR2 is YYNGEE. CDR3 region: CASSVEGQEYEQYF. DNA for the CDR3: TGTGCCAGCAGCGTAGAGGGACAGGAGTACGAGCAGTACTTC.

In its sample, this clonotype was seen a few times. J is TRBJ1-4 and V is TRBV12-3 or TRBV12-4, with D hard to call. V was pared by 5 bases and J by 0 bases, with 10 bases between. CDR3 length: 15 amino acids. CDR3 sequence reads: CASSVYSATNEKLFF. DNA for the CDR3: TGTGCCAGCAGTGTCTACAGTGCAACTAATGAAAAACTGTTTTTT.

This chain uses TRBV19 with TRBJ2-7; a possible D gene is TRBD2 (6 bases). Trimming took off 3 bases at V and 1 base at J, with 10 bases between the two ends. The CDR3 runs 14 residues. CDR1 is LNHDA and CDR2 is SQIVND in the germline V gene (reference sequence). CDR3 in amino acids: CASSMGGTSYEQYF. In nucleotides, the CDR3 is TGTGCCAGTAGTATGGGAGGCACTTCCTACGAGCAGTACTTC.

This chain joins TRBV10-3 and TRBJ1-1; TRBD1 might be the D (5 bases). Germline CDR1 ENHRY, CDR2 SYGVKD. The CDR3 covers 14 residues. V was pared by 4 bases and J by 1 base, with 10 bases between. The DNA of the CDR3 is TGTGCCATCAGTGCAGGGACCCAGAACACTGAAGCTTTCTTT. Its translation is CAISAGTQNTEAFF.

The sample holds a few counts of this clonotype. This chain uses TRBV7-6 with TRBJ2-2; possibly TRBD1 for D (7 bases). The CDR3 loop spans 15 amino acids. V lost 5 bases and J lost 4, with 14 bases in between. Germline V gene data show CDR1 as SGHVS and CDR2 as FNYEAQ. For the CDR3, the DNA is TGTGCCAGCAGCCCGCGGGACAGCCTCACCGGGGAGCTGTTTTTT. It codes for CASSPRDSLTGELFF.

There are a few counts of this clonotype. The gene calls are TRBV6-5 and TRBJ1-5; possible D gene TRBD1, 5 bases. Germline assignment: CDR1 MNHEY and CDR2 SVGAGI. The ends were cut back, 2 bases at V and 4 bases at J, with 12 bases in the middle. The CDR3 length is 15 residues. Here the CDR3 reads CASSYAAQGNQPQHF. The DNA for the CDR3 is TGTGCCAGCAGTTACGCTGCGCAGGGTAATCAGCCCCAGCATTTT.

V gene TRBV12-3 or TRBV12-4 combines with J gene TRBJ1-2; possibly TRBD1 for D (6 bases). Trimming pared 5 bases from V and 5 bases from J, leaving 27 bases between. The length of the CDR3 is 18 residues. The CDR3 DNA reads TGTGCCAGCAGTCCCAGCTGGGCAGGGGCCGGGGGTGAATATGGCTACACCTTC. Protein product: CASSPSWAGAGGEYGYTF.

V usage is TRBV12-3 or TRBV12-4 and J usage is TRBJ1-2, with D possibly being TRBD1 (5 bases). V was pared by 4 bases and J by 8 bases, with 11 bases between. The CDR3 loop spans 12 amino acids. CDR3 in amino acids: CASSSGLGGYTF. The CDR3 nucleotides read TGTGCCAGCAGTTCGGGGCTCGGCGGCTACACCTTC.

In its sample, this clonotype was seen many times. V usage is TRBV6-2 or TRBV6-3 and J usage is TRBJ2-5; D is unclear. V lost 2 bases and J lost 2, with 12 bases in between. Germline V gene data show CDR1 as MNHEY and CDR2 as SVGEGT. This CDR3 comprises 15 residues. Here the CDR3 DNA reads TGTGCCAGCAGTTACGTAGGCGCTGATCAAGAGACCCAGTACTTC. This gives the protein CASSYVGADQETQYF.

This rearrangement joins TRBV12-3 or TRBV12-4 to TRBJ1-1; 7 nucleotides match TRBD1. There are 16 residues in the CDR3. Unmatched junction bases numbered 17, after V lost 3 bases and J lost 10 bases. In DNA, the CDR3 is TGTGCCAGCAGTTTGATTCCCGGGACAGTCCTCACACGAGCTTTCTTT. This encodes CASSLIPGTVLTRAFF.

The chain recombines TRBV5-1 with TRBJ2-2; the D gene is possibly TRBD1 (6 bases). With 0 bases removed from V and 0 bases from J, the gap between germline ends came to 9 bases. Germline V gene sequence: CDR1 SGHRS, CDR2 YFSETQ. The CDR3 spans 16 residues. The chain's CDR3 is CASSLATGTNTGELFF. CDR3 nucleotide sequence: TGCGCCAGCAGCTTGGCCACAGGGACGAACACCGGGGAGCTGTTTTTT.

The rearrangement joins TRBV29-1 to TRBJ1-1, with 11 bases fitting TRBD1. CDR3 size: 11 residues. V lost 3 bases and J lost 10; bases outside the gene matches: 1. CDR1 SQVTM and CDR2 ANQGSEA come from the germline V gene. The CDR3, as DNA: TGCAGCGTTGAGGACAGGGGGCCAGCTTTCTTT. This encodes CSVEDRGPAFF.

The chain uses TRBV12-3 or TRBV12-4 and TRBJ1-1; the D gene is possibly TRBD1 (6 bases). The length of the CDR3 is 14 residues. Trimming took 5 bases from V and 4 from J, leaving 14 bases between them. CDR3 protein: CASSPTGFGTEAFF. The DNA for the CDR3 is TGTGCCAGCAGTCCCACAGGGTTTGGCACTGAAGCTTTCTTT.

The chain recombines TRBV12-3 or TRBV12-4 with TRBJ1-2, with TRBD1 matching over 11 bases. J was trimmed by 4 bases and V by 6 bases; bases with no gene match: 7. The CDR3 contains 15 residues. CDR3 region: CASRNRTGGGYGYTF. In nucleotides, the CDR3 is TGTGCCAGCAGAAACAGGACAGGGGGCGGCTATGGCTACACCTTC.

This clonotype has just a few counts. V usage is TRBV9 and J usage is TRBJ2-2; D not resolved. The germline CDR1 and CDR2 sequences are SGDLS and YYNGEE. The CDR3 is 14 residues long. V lost 0 bases, J lost 0 bases, and 3 bases lay in between. The CDR3 loop reads CASSVGTNTGELFF. CDR3 sequence (DNA): TGTGCCAGCAGCGTAGGAACGAACACCGGGGAGCTGTTTTTT.

V is TRBV7-2 and J is TRBJ2-5; TRBD1 aligns across 7 bases. The CDR3 loop spans 15 amino acids. Germline V gives CDR1 SGHTA, CDR2 FQGNSA. V trimming: 5 bases; J trimming: 2 bases; junction bases outside the gene matches: 8. The CDR3 DNA reads TGTGCCAGCAGCCCTGGGGACAGCCCTCAAGAGACCCAGTACTTC. Its protein is CASSPGDSPQETQYF.

This clonotype showed up just a few times. The chain is built from TRBV7-2 and TRBJ2-5, with 7 bases fitting TRBD2. Trimming cost V 5 bases and J 5 bases; bases outside gene matches: 8. The CDR3 is made up of 14 amino acids. The germline CDR1 and CDR2 sequences are SGHTA and FQGNSA. CDR3 region: CASSRVAGQETQYF. The CDR3 DNA sequence: TGTGCCAGCAGCCGTGTAGCGGGTCAGGAGACCCAGTACTTC.

Only a few counts were recorded for this clonotype. The chain uses TRBV12-3 or TRBV12-4 and TRBJ2-1; D is perhaps TRBD1 (6 bases). Trimming removed 6 bases at V and 3 bases at J, with 18 bases between. This CDR3 spans 16 amino acids. The CDR3 region has the DNA TGTGCCAGCAGAAAACCGGGACAAAGTAACTACAATGAGCAGTTCTTC. Its protein product is CASRKPGQSNYNEQFF.

Ten or more counts support this clonotype. The chain uses TRBV6-4 and TRBJ1-6, with D unclear. The V gene's germline CDR1 is MRHNA and CDR2 SNTAGT. The CDR3 is 13 residues long. The germline V and J ends were trimmed by 0 bases and 7 bases, with 4 bases remaining between them. The CDR3 DNA is TGTGCCAGCAGTGACTCGACAAATTCACCCCTCCACTTT. Residues: CASSDSTNSPLHF.

Ten or more counts support this clonotype. The chain recombines TRBV15 with TRBJ2-5; no firm D call. V was shortened by 7 bases and J by 5 bases, with 17 bases between the two germline ends. Germline CDR1 reads LNHNV; CDR2 reads YYDKDF (reference sequence). The CDR3 totals 14 residues. CDR3 sequence reads: CATTQKSWSETQYF. DNA for the CDR3: TGTGCCACCACGCAAAAGTCCTGGTCGGAGACCCAGTACTTC.

This clonotype was seen repeatedly, ten times or more. V is TRBV10-1 and J is TRBJ1-5; maybe TRBD1 (5 bases). Germline CDR1 reads WNHNN; CDR2 reads SYGVQD (reference sequence). The CDR3 sequence is 14 residues long. Trimming stripped 9 bases from V and 4 bases from J, with 16 bases between. CDR3 in amino acids: CASIQEGSNQPQHF. The DNA of the CDR3 is TGCGCCAGTATACAGGAGGGATCGAATCAGCCCCAGCATTTT.

The chain has TRBV12-3 or TRBV12-4 and TRBJ1-2; D remains ambiguous. The CDR3 is 14 residues long. The germline V and J ends were trimmed by 0 bases and 0 bases, with 5 bases remaining between them. Here the CDR3 DNA reads TGTGCCAGCAGTTTAGCCGGCCCTAACTATGGCTACACCTTC. Residues: CASSLAGPNYGYTF.

This clonotype was seen a handful of times. The chain joins TRBV10-2 to TRBJ1-6; maybe TRBD1 (5 bases). This CDR3 has 12 amino acids. Per the germline V gene, CDR1 is WSHSY and CDR2 is SAAADI. The CDR3 reads CSSGGVLSPLHF. CDR3 DNA: TGCTCAAGCGGGGGGGTACTATCACCCCTCCACTTT.

The chain is built from TRBV18 and TRBJ2-3; TRBD2 matches at 7 bases. The CDR3 contains 17 residues. The germline gives CDR1 KGHSH, CDR2 LQKENI. V shed 0 bases and J 6 bases; nucleotides not matched to a gene: 12. CDR3 sequence reads: CASSPPRNGEGRDTQYF. The CDR3 nucleotides read TGTGCCAGCTCACCACCGCGGAACGGGGAGGGCCGTGATACGCAGTATTTT.